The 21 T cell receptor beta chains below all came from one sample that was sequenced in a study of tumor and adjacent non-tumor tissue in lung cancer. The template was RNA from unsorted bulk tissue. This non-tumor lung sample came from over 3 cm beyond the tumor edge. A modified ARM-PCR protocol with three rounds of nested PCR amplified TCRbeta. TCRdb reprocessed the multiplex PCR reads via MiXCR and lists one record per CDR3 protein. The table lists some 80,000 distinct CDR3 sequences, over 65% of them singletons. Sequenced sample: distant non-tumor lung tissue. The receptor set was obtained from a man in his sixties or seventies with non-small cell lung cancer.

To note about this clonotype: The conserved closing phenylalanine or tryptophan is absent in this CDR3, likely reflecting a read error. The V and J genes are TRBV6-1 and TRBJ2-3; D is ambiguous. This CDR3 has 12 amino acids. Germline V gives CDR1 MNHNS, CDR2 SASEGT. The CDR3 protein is CVTSESSFTQYS. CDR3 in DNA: TGTGTCACCAGTGAATCCAGTTTTACGCAGTATTCT.

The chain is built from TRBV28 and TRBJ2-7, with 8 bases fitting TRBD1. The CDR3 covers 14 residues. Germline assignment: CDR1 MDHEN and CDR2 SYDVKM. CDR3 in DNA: TGTAACAGCAGTCCCCCGGGACAGGAATACGAGCAGTACTTC. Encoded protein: CNSSPPGQEYEQYF.

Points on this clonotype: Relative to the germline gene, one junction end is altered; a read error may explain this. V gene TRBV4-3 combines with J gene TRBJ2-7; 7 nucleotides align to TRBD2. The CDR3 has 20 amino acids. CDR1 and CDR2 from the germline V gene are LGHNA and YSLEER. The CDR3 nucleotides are TGCGCCAACAGTCAAGAAATGGGAGTAGCGGGTCCCGACGGCTCCTGCGAGCAGTACTTC. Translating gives CANSQEMGVAGPDGSCEQYF.

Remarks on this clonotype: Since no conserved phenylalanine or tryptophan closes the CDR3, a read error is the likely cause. In nucleotides, the CDR3 is TGTGCCAGCAGTGATTACCAATTACGCTCCCACAATGAGCAGTTCTTA. As protein: CASSDYQLRSHNEQFL. The rearrangement uses TRBV6-1 and TRBJ2-1; D unresolved. This CDR3 is 16 amino acids long. Looked up from germline, CDR1 is MNHNS and CDR2 is SASEGT.

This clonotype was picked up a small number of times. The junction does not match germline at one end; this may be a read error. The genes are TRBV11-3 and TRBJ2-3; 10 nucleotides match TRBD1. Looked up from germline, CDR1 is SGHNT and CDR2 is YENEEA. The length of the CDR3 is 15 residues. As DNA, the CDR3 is TGTGCCAGCAGCCCTAGACAGGGGGCCGCAGATACACAGTATTTT. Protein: CASSPRQGAADTQYF.

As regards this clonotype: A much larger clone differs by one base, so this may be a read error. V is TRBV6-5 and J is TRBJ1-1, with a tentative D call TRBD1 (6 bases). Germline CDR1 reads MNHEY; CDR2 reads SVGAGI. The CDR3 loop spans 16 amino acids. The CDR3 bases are TGTGCCAGCAAACAACACGGCGGGGGCACGAACAGTGAAGCTTTCTTT. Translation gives CASKQHGGGTNSEAFF.

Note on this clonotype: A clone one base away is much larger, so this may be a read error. DNA of the CDR3: TGCGCCAGCAGCCAACCGGGACAGCCCTGCAATGAGCAGTTCTTC. This encodes CASSQPGQPCNEQFF. The rearrangement links TRBV4-1 to TRBJ2-1; 7 nucleotides agree with TRBD1. The V gene end was trimmed by 2 bases and the J gene end by 6 bases; junction bases not matched to a gene: 7. Germline V lookup: CDR1 MGHRA, CDR2 YSYEKL. There are 15 residues in the CDR3.

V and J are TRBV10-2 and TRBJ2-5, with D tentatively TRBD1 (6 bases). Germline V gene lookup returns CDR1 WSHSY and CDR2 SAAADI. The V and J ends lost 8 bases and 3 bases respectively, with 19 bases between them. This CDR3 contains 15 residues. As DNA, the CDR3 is TGCGCCAGCGGAGATATGGGACATGAAGAAGAGACCCAGTACTTC. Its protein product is CASGDMGHEEETQYF.

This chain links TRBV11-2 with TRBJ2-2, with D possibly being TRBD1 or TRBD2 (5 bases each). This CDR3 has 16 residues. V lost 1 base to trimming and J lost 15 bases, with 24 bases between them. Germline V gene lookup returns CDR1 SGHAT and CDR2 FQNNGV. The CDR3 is CASSLVGIGVAEDLFF. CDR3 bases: TGTGCCAGCAGCTTAGTGGGCATAGGGGTTGCCGAGGACTTGTTTTTT.

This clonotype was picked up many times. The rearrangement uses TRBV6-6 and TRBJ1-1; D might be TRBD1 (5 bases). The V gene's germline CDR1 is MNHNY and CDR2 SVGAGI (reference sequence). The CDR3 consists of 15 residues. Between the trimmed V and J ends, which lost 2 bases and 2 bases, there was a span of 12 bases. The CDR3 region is CASSYPGRQNTEAFF. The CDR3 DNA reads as TGTGCCAGCAGTTACCCGGGACGGCAAAACACTGAAGCTTTCTTT.

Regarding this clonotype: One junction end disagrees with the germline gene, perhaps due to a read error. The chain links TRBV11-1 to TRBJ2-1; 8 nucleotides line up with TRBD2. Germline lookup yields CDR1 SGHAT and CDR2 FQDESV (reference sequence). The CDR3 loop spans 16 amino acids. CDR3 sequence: CASNPLTSGKNNELFF. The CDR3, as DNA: TGTGCCAGCAATCCGCTAACTAGCGGCAAAAACAATGAGCTGTTCTTC.

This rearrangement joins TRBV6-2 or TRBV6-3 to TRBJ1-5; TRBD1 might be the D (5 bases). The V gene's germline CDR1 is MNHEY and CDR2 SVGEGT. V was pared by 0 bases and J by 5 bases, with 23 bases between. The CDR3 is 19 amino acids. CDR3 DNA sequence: TGTGCCAGCAGTTACTCGATTGGGGGTACAAGAGCGAACTATCAGCCCCAGCATTTT. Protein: CASSYSIGGTRANYQPQHF.

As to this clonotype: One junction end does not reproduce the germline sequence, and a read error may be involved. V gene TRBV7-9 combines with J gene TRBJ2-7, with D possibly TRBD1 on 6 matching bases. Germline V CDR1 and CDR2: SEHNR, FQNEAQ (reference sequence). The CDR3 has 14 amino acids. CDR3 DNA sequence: TGTGCCAGCTCCCGGGACACGGGATTTGGCGAGCACTACTTC. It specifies CASSRDTGFGEHYF.

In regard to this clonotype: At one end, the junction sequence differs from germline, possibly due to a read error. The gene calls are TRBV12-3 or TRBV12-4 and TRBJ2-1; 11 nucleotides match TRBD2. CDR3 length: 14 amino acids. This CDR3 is CASSLAGGSDEQLF. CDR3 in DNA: TGTGCCAGCAGTCTAGCGGGGGGCTCGGATGAACAGTTATTC.

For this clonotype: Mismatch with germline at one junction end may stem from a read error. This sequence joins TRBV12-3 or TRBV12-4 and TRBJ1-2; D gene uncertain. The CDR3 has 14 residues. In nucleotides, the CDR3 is TGTGCCAGCAGTTTACTTCCAGACACTTATGGCTACACATTC. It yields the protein CASSLLPDTYGYTF.

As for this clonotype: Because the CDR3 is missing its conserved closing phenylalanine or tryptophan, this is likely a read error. The CDR3 DNA reads TGTGCCAGCAGCTGGGGGGGTGAGACCCAGTACATC. Residues: CASSWGGETQYI. J is TRBJ2-5 and V is TRBV11-2; 7 nucleotides match TRBD2. Per germline, CDR1 SGHAT and CDR2 FQNNGV. The CDR3 covers 12 residues. V trimming: 4 bases; J trimming: 5 bases; junction bases outside the gene matches: 1.

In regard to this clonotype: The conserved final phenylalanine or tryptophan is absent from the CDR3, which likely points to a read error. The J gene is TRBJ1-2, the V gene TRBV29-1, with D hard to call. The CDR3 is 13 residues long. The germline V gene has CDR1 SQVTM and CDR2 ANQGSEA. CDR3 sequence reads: CSALQTGAYGYTI. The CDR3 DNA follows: TGCAGCGCTCTCCAGACGGGAGCCTATGGATACACCATC.

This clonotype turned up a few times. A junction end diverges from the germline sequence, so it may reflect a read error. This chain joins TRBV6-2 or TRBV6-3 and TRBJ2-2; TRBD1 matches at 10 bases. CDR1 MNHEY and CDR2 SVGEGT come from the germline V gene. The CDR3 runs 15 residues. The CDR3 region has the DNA TGTGCCAGCAGTCCCGGGACAGGGGACACCGGGGAGCTACTTTTC. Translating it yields CASSPGTGDTGELLF.

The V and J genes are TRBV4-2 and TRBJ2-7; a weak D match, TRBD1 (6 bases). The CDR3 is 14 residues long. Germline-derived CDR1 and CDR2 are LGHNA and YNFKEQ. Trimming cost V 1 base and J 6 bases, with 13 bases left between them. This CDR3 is CASSQGQAICEQYF. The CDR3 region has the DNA TGTGCCAGCAGCCAAGGACAGGCTATCTGCGAGCAGTACTTC.

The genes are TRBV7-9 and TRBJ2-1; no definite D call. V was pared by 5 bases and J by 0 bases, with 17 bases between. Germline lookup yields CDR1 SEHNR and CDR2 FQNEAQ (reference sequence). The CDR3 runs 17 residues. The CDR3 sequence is CASSEDKPIYSYNEQFF. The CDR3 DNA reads TGTGCCAGCAGCGAAGACAAGCCTATTTACTCCTACAATGAGCAGTTCTTC.

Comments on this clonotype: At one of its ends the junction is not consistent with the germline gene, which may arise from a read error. The CDR3 reads CASSWIKGGLSNEQSF. The CDR3 DNA reads TGTGCCAGCAGTTGGATTAAGGGGGGTTTAAGCAATGAGCAATCCTTC. The chain is built from TRBV6-2 or TRBV6-3 and TRBJ2-1; D tentatively reads TRBD1 or TRBD2 (6 bases each). Germline V CDR1 and CDR2: MNHEY, SVGEGT. The CDR3 runs to 16 residues.